The rows below give T cell receptor beta chains drawn from one sample of a study of blood T cell repertoires in COVID-19. Clones were read by immunoSEQ multiplex PCR, and TCRdb kept only the in-frame ones, dropping some. The table shows around 230,000 clones, with under 90% occurring only once. The specimen sequenced was PBMCs or T cells enriched from blood (not recorded which). The receptors originated from a woman aged 30 to 39 with acute COVID-19. The CDR3 runs from the conserved cysteine through the conserved F or W. Fields, in order: CDR3 DNA, CDR3 protein, D gene, V gene, clone size, J gene, CDR3 length. D genes are given only for firm matches. The size field is filled for only some rows; it gives once, few, many or a size class.

DNA: TGTGCCAGCACCCAGGGGGGCAGTGATGAGCAGTTCTTC
CDR3: CASTQGGSDEQFF
D: NA
V: TRBV7-2
size: NA
J: TRBJ2-1
length: 13

DNA: TGTGCCAGTACCCCCGGGACAGGGACCTTCGATGAAAAACTGTTTTTT
CDR3: CASTPGTGTFDEKLFF
D: TRBD1
V: TRBV19
size: NA
J: TRBJ1-4
length: 16

DNA: TGTGCCACCCAAGACCGGGGGGCCCTCCACTTT
CDR3: CATQDRGALHF
D: NA
V: TRBV6-5
size: NA
J: TRBJ1-6
length: 11

DNA: TGTGCCGGTGGACAGGGGGATTCCTACGAGCAGTACTTC
CDR3: CAGGQGDSYEQYF
D: TRBD1
V: TRBV5-4
size: NA
J: TRBJ2-7
length: 13

DNA: TGTGCCAGCAGTCCCCAGGGGGATCAGCCCCAGCATTTT
CDR3: CASSPQGDQPQHF
D: TRBD1
V: TRBV2
size: NA
J: TRBJ1-5
length: 13

DNA: TGTGCCATCAGTGACTCACAACCGAATTCACCCCTCCACTTT
CDR3: CAISDSQPNSPLHF
D: NA
V: TRBV10-3
size: few
J: TRBJ1-6
length: 14

DNA: TGTGCCAGCAGCCAGACAGGGTGGGGCACAGATACGCAGTATTTT
CDR3: CASSQTGWGTDTQYF
D: TRBD1
V: TRBV3-1/TRBV3-2
size: NA
J: TRBJ2-3
length: 15

DNA: TGTGCCAGCAGCCACACAGGGGGCAGAGATACGCAGTATTTT
CDR3: CASSHTGGRDTQYF
D: TRBD1
V: TRBV3-1/TRBV3-2
size: NA
J: TRBJ2-3
length: 14

DNA: TGCGCCAGCAGCCAACTAGCGGGGAGCACAGATACGCAGTATTTT
CDR3: CASSQLAGSTDTQYF
D: TRBD2
V: TRBV4-1
size: once
J: TRBJ2-3
length: 15

DNA: TGTGCCAGCAGCCCGGGACAGGGGCCCTGGGAATGGGGTTTT
CDR3: CASSPGQGPWEWGF
D: TRBD1
V: TRBV7-2
size: NA
J: TRBJ1-3
length: 14

DNA: TGTGCCAGCAGCTTAGTAGGGGGAGTATACAATGAGCAGTTCTTC
CDR3: CASSLVGGVYNEQFF
D: NA
V: TRBV7-3
size: NA
J: TRBJ2-1
length: 15

DNA: TGTGCCAGCAGCTACGGGACAGGGATCACCGGGGAGCTGTTTTTT
CDR3: CASSYGTGITGELFF
D: TRBD1
V: TRBV3-1/TRBV3-2
size: NA
J: TRBJ2-2
length: 15

DNA: TGCGCCAGCAGCTCGGACGGCGGAGGACAGCCCCAGCATTTT
CDR3: CASSSDGGGQPQHF
D: NA
V: TRBV5-1
size: NA
J: TRBJ1-5
length: 14

DNA: TGTGCCAGCAGTCGACAGCGAGATACGCAGTATTTT
CDR3: CASSRQRDTQYF
D: NA
V: TRBV6-2/TRBV6-3
size: NA
J: TRBJ2-3
length: 12